What follows describes a single T cell receptor (beta chain). Its antigen is still unknown. The sample comes from a study of shared clonotypes between healthy human individuals. General study points: Estimated clonotype richness was generally higher in naive than memory subsets.

Sequencing was at deep level. Replicate sorted-subset PCRs were loaded with 150 to 250 ng DNA, roughly 33,000 T cell genomes. Profiling relied on immunoSEQ multiplex PCR, and the TCRdb table lists in-frame clones only, not all of them. This table holds about 2.2 million clones, 93% found once. Cells designated naive CD8 were CD45RO-negative and were positively selected for CCR7, with terminally differentiated effector memory CD45RA+ cells excluded. CDR3 length equals 17 residues. Deletions cut 2 bases from V and 0 bases from J, with 13 bases between. Germline lookup yields CDR1 SGHNT and CDR2 YENEEA. This TCR derives from a man younger than 35 in good health. Some clones in this sample may be carry-over from other donors' samples. The chain employs TRBV11-3 and TRBJ2-2, with D possibly being TRBD1 (6 bases). The sample consisted of naive CD8+ T cells from PBMCs. In DNA, the CDR3 is TGTGCCAGCAGCTTATCTCCGGGACACACGAACACCGGGGAGCTGTTTTTT. It codes for CASSLSPGHTNTGELFF.